This passage covers 2 T cell receptor beta chains from one sample sequenced in a study of T cell changes during pregnancy in multiple sclerosis. Some clones are missing from TCRdb's copy, which holds only in-frame ones; the method was immunoSEQ multiplex PCR. The table has 45,000 to 60,000 clones, 93% seen once. The sample was peripheral blood, taken in the second trimester of pregnancy. The receptors come from a female donor with multiple sclerosis, enrolled in a pregnancy study.

The chain links TRBV27 to TRBJ2-1; TRBD1 matches at 7 bases. The germline CDR1 and CDR2 sequences are MNHEY and SMNVEV (reference sequence). V was clipped by 8 bases and J by 0 bases; unmatched bases: 7. The CDR3 loop spans 15 amino acids. The chain's CDR3 is CASGSRDSSYNEQFF. The CDR3 region has the DNA TGTGCCAGCGGGTCAAGGGACAGCTCCTACAATGAGCAGTTCTTC.

This clone appeared once. V is TRBV4-1 and J is TRBJ2-7; the match to TRBD2 covers 11 bases. Germline V CDR1 and CDR2: MGHRA, YSYEKL. Unmatched junction bases numbered 7, after V lost 5 bases and J lost 4 bases. The CDR3 covers 15 residues. CDR3 residues: CASSETSGSQYEQYF. The CDR3 region has the DNA TGCGCCAGCAGCGAAACTAGCGGGAGTCAGTACGAGCAGTACTTC.